This TCR beta chain appears in the sequencing data of a study of identical twins' blood T cells. About the research overall: About 12 libraries, six alpha and six beta, gave around 50 million reads. Points from the study as a whole: Twins shared about as many clonotypes as their cloneset sizes predicted.

A previously described protocol, modified, built RNA-based TCR cDNA libraries. TCRdb reprocessed the 5' RACE reads via MiXCR and lists one record per CDR3 protein. Of a few hundred thousand distinct CDR3 sequences in the sample, roughly 30% were seen once. Donors were six healthy women in three monozygous twin pairs. Comments on this clonotype: What it binds is unknown.

The TCR originated in a woman aged 18-55 years in good health. Sequencing input: PBMCs.

CDR3 residues: CASSPPARDGYTF. The DNA of the CDR3 is TGTGCCAGTAGTCCCCCGGCCCGGGATGGCTACACCTTC. The chain couples TRBV19 to TRBJ1-2; no reliable D call. Looked up from germline, CDR1 is LNHDA and CDR2 is SQIVND (reference sequence). The germline V and J ends were trimmed by 5 bases and 6 bases, with 13 bases remaining between them. This CDR3 has 13 residues.